This entry features one TCR beta chain sequence. Its specificity is unknown. This entry comes from a study of T cell repertoires in cytomegalovirus infection. About the study: CMV infection together with matching HLA type was indicated by public TCR beta signatures. Study-wide points: Dominating the ex vivo response were HLA-C-restricted CMV-specific TCR beta clonotypes. CMV carriers having the relevant HLA were flagged by cumulative public TCR beta family frequency.

The CDR3 consists of 11 residues. The germline V and J ends were trimmed by 2 bases and 5 bases, with 4 bases remaining between them. Germline V gene lookup returns CDR1 ENHRY and CDR2 SYGVKD. TCRdb called the reads again in MiXCR, with one record for every CDR3 protein. The sample lists about 160,000 distinct CDR3 sequences; more than 15% were seen once. Sequencing used CD8+ T cells from PBMCs. The chain uses TRBV10-3 and TRBJ2-7; the D is unclear. This receptor was obtained from a human donor in good health (CMV status not recorded). Some clones in this sample may be carry-over from other donors' samples. CDR3 coding DNA: TGTGCCATCAGTGAGGCCCACGAGCAGTACTTC. Translation gives CAISEAHEQYF.